This is a list of T cell receptor beta chains from one sample in a study of cytomegalovirus exposure and HLA in healthy donors. The repertoire was sequenced with immunoSEQ multiplex PCR; TCRdb's copy has only in-frame clones and lacks some. The sample shows approximately 160,000 clones, 81% of them seen only once. The sequencing sample was made of PBMCs. Receptors originate from a man aged 50 or older in good health and CMV-seropositive. CDR3s include the opening cysteine and the closing phenylalanine or tryptophan. Each record gives: CDR3 protein, CDR3 DNA, clone size, D gene, J gene, CDR3 length, V gene. D genes are given only for firm matches. Clone size, where shown, is once, few, many, or a class for clones that have expanded.

CDR3aa: CASSLGGGGALRETQYF
CDR3nt: TGTGCCAGCAGCTTGGGGGGCGGGGGGGCGTTACGGGAGACCCAGTACTTC
abundance: -
d_gene: TRBD2
j_gene: TRBJ2-5
len: 17
v_gene: TRBV5-4

CDR3aa: CASSLQGGETQYF
CDR3nt: TGCGCCAGCAGCTTACAGGGGGGTGAGACCCAGTACTTC
abundance: -
d_gene: TRBD1
j_gene: TRBJ2-5
len: 13
v_gene: TRBV5-1

CDR3aa: CASSPPSQTGYSYEQYF
CDR3nt: TGTGCCAGCAGCCCCCCCAGTCAGACAGGGTACTCCTACGAGCAGTACTTC
abundance: -
d_gene: TRBD1
j_gene: TRBJ2-7
len: 17
v_gene: TRBV11-3

CDR3aa: CASSRTPSSGNTIYF
CDR3nt: TGTGCCAGCTCACGGACTCCTAGCTCTGGAAACACCATATATTTT
abundance: -
d_gene: -
j_gene: TRBJ1-3
len: 15
v_gene: TRBV18

CDR3aa: CASSLLAGANTGELFF
CDR3nt: TGTGCCAGCAGTTTACTAGCGGGCGCGAACACCGGGGAGCTGTTTTTT
abundance: -
d_gene: TRBD2
j_gene: TRBJ2-2
len: 16
v_gene: TRBV27

CDR3aa: CASSKLGEAGGHEQYF
CDR3nt: TGTGCCAGCAGCAAGTTGGGAGAGGCGGGGGGGCACGAGCAGTACTTC
abundance: -
d_gene: TRBD2
j_gene: TRBJ2-7
len: 16
v_gene: TRBV4-2

CDR3aa: CASSPTSGSSYNEQFF
CDR3nt: TGTGCCAGCAGTCCAACTAGCGGGAGTTCCTACAATGAGCAGTTCTTC
abundance: once
d_gene: TRBD2
j_gene: TRBJ2-1
len: 16
v_gene: TRBV7-8

CDR3aa: CASSLRDRGLRGYTF
CDR3nt: TGTGCCAGCAGTCTCCGGGACAGGGGGCTTCGGGGCTACACCTTC
abundance: -
d_gene: TRBD1
j_gene: TRBJ1-2
len: 15
v_gene: TRBV5-4

CDR3aa: CASSRLGASGANVLTF
CDR3nt: TGTGCCAGCAGCCGACTAGGGGCGTCTGGGGCCAACGTCCTGACTTTC
abundance: -
d_gene: -
j_gene: TRBJ2-6
len: 16
v_gene: TRBV9

CDR3aa: CAWRLAGVNEQFF
CDR3nt: TGTGCCTGGAGGCTAGCGGGAGTTAATGAGCAGTTCTTC
abundance: once
d_gene: TRBD2
j_gene: TRBJ2-1
len: 13
v_gene: TRBV30

CDR3aa: CASSLQGGGEKLFF
CDR3nt: TGTGCCAGCAGTTTACAGGGTGGGGGTGAAAAACTGTTTTTT
abundance: -
d_gene: -
j_gene: TRBJ1-4
len: 14
v_gene: TRBV6-6

CDR3aa: CASRTSGPSTDTQYF
CDR3nt: TGTGCCAGTAGGACTAGCGGCCCTAGCACAGATACGCAGTATTTT
abundance: -
d_gene: TRBD2
j_gene: TRBJ2-3
len: 15
v_gene: TRBV19

CDR3aa: CASSLIGANNEQFF
CDR3nt: TGTGCCAGCAGCCTCATAGGGGCAAACAATGAGCAGTTCTTC
abundance: -
d_gene: -
j_gene: TRBJ2-1
len: 14
v_gene: TRBV9

CDR3aa: CASSLEPPQTYGYTF
CDR3nt: TGTGCCAGCAGCTTAGAACCCCCACAGACCTATGGCTACACCTTC
abundance: few
d_gene: -
j_gene: TRBJ1-2
len: 15
v_gene: TRBV11-3

CDR3aa: CASSIGKGPQPQHF
CDR3nt: TGTGCCAGTAGTATAGGGAAGGGGCCTCAGCCCCAGCATTTT
abundance: few
d_gene: -
j_gene: TRBJ1-5
len: 14
v_gene: TRBV19

CDR3aa: CSAGQDRTDTQYF
CDR3nt: TGCAGCGCGGGACAGGACCGCACAGATACGCAGTATTTT
abundance: -
d_gene: TRBD1
j_gene: TRBJ2-3
len: 13
v_gene: TRBV29-1

CDR3aa: CASSFDSSNYGYTF
CDR3nt: TGTGCCAGCAGTTTTGACAGTTCTAACTATGGCTACACCTTC
abundance: -
d_gene: -
j_gene: TRBJ1-2
len: 14
v_gene: TRBV27

CDR3aa: CASSLVGGNTGELFF
CDR3nt: TGTGCTAGCAGCTTAGTGGGGGGTAACACCGGGGAGCTGTTTTTT
abundance: few
d_gene: -
j_gene: TRBJ2-2
len: 15
v_gene: TRBV7-7

CDR3aa: CASSHRTGDQPQHF
CDR3nt: TGCGCCAGCAGCCACCGAACAGGGGATCAGCCCCAGCATTTT
abundance: -
d_gene: TRBD1
j_gene: TRBJ1-5
len: 14
v_gene: TRBV4-3

CDR3aa: CASTGQGYTEAFF
CDR3nt: TGTGCCAGTACGGGACAGGGCTACACTGAAGCTTTCTTT
abundance: -
d_gene: TRBD1
j_gene: TRBJ1-1
len: 13
v_gene: TRBV19

CDR3aa: CASSRTSGGSGELFF
CDR3nt: TGTGCCAGCAGCCGAACTAGCGGGGGCAGCGGGGAGCTGTTTTTT
abundance: -
d_gene: TRBD2
j_gene: TRBJ2-2
len: 15
v_gene: TRBV5-4

CDR3aa: CASTQYTEAFF
CDR3nt: TGTGCCAGCACCCAGTACACTGAAGCTTTCTTT
abundance: -
d_gene: -
j_gene: TRBJ1-1
len: 11
v_gene: TRBV7-2

CDR3aa: CASRGQGAVTDTQYF
CDR3nt: TGTGCCAGCAGGGGACAGGGGGCGGTAACAGATACGCAGTATTTT
abundance: -
d_gene: TRBD1
j_gene: TRBJ2-3
len: 15
v_gene: TRBV2

CDR3aa: CAWSPGQSGNTIYF
CDR3nt: TGTGCCTGGAGTCCGGGACAGAGTGGAAACACCATATATTTT
abundance: -
d_gene: TRBD1
j_gene: TRBJ1-3
len: 14
v_gene: TRBV30

CDR3aa: CASSIVSQETQYF
CDR3nt: TGCGCCAGTAGTATCGTTAGCCAAGAGACCCAGTACTTC
abundance: few
d_gene: -
j_gene: TRBJ2-5
len: 13
v_gene: TRBV19

CDR3aa: CASSHDSAGETQYF
CDR3nt: TGCGCCAGCAGCCACGACTCGGCCGGGGAGACCCAGTACTTC
abundance: few
d_gene: -
j_gene: TRBJ2-5
len: 14
v_gene: TRBV5-1

CDR3aa: CASSVDRNYGYTF
CDR3nt: TGTGCCAGCAGTGTTGACAGAAACTATGGCTACACCTTC
abundance: -
d_gene: -
j_gene: TRBJ1-2
len: 13
v_gene: TRBV5-4

CDR3aa: CASSLSLAGAADTQYF
CDR3nt: TGTGCCAGCAGCTTAAGTCTAGCGGGAGCTGCAGATACGCAGTATTTT
abundance: -
d_gene: TRBD2
j_gene: TRBJ2-3
len: 16
v_gene: TRBV13

CDR3aa: CASSSQIDSEAFF
CDR3nt: TGTGCCAGCAGCTCGCAAATCGACTCGGAAGCTTTCTTT
abundance: -
d_gene: -
j_gene: TRBJ1-1
len: 13
v_gene: TRBV7-3

CDR3aa: CASSYDDRGPGYTF
CDR3nt: TGTGCCAGCAGTTACGACGACAGGGGGCCTGGCTACACCTTC
abundance: -
d_gene: TRBD1
j_gene: TRBJ1-2
len: 14
v_gene: TRBV6-5

CDR3aa: CASSSQGYSPYGYTF
CDR3nt: TGTGCCAGCAGCTCTCAGGGTTATTCGCCCTATGGCTACACCTTC
abundance: few
d_gene: -
j_gene: TRBJ1-2
len: 15
v_gene: TRBV7-6

CDR3aa: CASSLGGTGGYGYTF
CDR3nt: TGTGCCAGCAGCTTGGGGGGGACAGGGGGCTATGGCTACACCTTC
abundance: -
d_gene: TRBD1
j_gene: TRBJ1-2
len: 15
v_gene: TRBV5-5

CDR3aa: CASSSIQPGQGAPAFF
CDR3nt: TGTGCCAGCAGTTCCATCCAACCGGGACAGGGGGCGCCGGCTTTCTTT
abundance: -
d_gene: TRBD1
j_gene: TRBJ1-1
len: 16
v_gene: TRBV27

CDR3aa: CASSSFAPGEETQYF
CDR3nt: TGCGCCAGCAGCTCTTTTGCGCCCGGGGAGGAGACCCAGTACTTC
abundance: -
d_gene: -
j_gene: TRBJ2-5
len: 15
v_gene: TRBV5-1

CDR3aa: CASSRDISSNQPQHF
CDR3nt: TGTGCCAGCTCCCGGGACATTAGTAGCAATCAGCCCCAGCATTTT
abundance: -
d_gene: -
j_gene: TRBJ1-5
len: 15
v_gene: TRBV6-5

CDR3aa: CASSSKSRAQETQYF
CDR3nt: TGTGCCAGCTCATCAAAGAGCAGGGCTCAAGAGACCCAGTACTTC
abundance: -
d_gene: -
j_gene: TRBJ2-5
len: 15
v_gene: TRBV18

CDR3aa: CASSQAYGYTF
CDR3nt: TGTGCCAGCAGCCAGGCATATGGCTACACCTTC
abundance: -
d_gene: -
j_gene: TRBJ1-2
len: 11
v_gene: TRBV5-8

CDR3aa: CASSLFAGGYNEQFF
CDR3nt: TGTGCCAGCAGCTTATTCGCGGGGGGGTACAATGAGCAGTTCTTC
abundance: -
d_gene: TRBD2
j_gene: TRBJ2-1
len: 15
v_gene: TRBV7-9

CDR3aa: CASSLTSGVTDTQYF
CDR3nt: TGCGCCAGCAGCTTAACCTCGGGGGTCACAGATACGCAGTATTTT
abundance: -
d_gene: -
j_gene: TRBJ2-3
len: 15
v_gene: TRBV5-1

CDR3aa: CASSPASGVSDTQYF
CDR3nt: TGCGCCAGCAGCCCCGCAAGCGGGGTGTCAGATACGCAGTATTTT
abundance: -
d_gene: TRBD2
j_gene: TRBJ2-3
len: 15
v_gene: TRBV5-1

CDR3aa: CASSLALVAGVLLASDTQYF
CDR3nt: TGTGCCAGCAGCTTGGCGTTAGTAGCGGGAGTACTTCTGGCGTCAGATACGCAGTATTTT
abundance: few
d_gene: TRBD2
j_gene: TRBJ2-3
len: 20
v_gene: TRBV5-8

CDR3aa: CATSPGLATNTGELFF
CDR3nt: TGTGCCACCAGTCCGGGACTAGCGACGAACACCGGGGAGCTGTTTTTT
abundance: -
d_gene: TRBD2
j_gene: TRBJ2-2
len: 16
v_gene: TRBV15

CDR3aa: CASRSWASSSYNEQFF
CDR3nt: TGCGCCAGCAGATCCTGGGCTTCGAGCTCCTACAATGAGCAGTTCTTC
abundance: -
d_gene: -
j_gene: TRBJ2-1
len: 16
v_gene: TRBV4-1

CDR3aa: CASRRQGNMNTEAFF
CDR3nt: TGTGCCAGCAGAAGGCAGGGCAATATGAACACTGAAGCTTTCTTT
abundance: -
d_gene: -
j_gene: TRBJ1-1
len: 15
v_gene: TRBV27

CDR3aa: CASRWTGGTYEQYF
CDR3nt: TGTGCCAGCAGGTGGACAGGCGGCACCTACGAGCAGTACTTC
abundance: few
d_gene: TRBD1
j_gene: TRBJ2-7
len: 14
v_gene: TRBV27

CDR3aa: CSVAPDRASGNTIYF
CDR3nt: TGCAGCGTTGCACCCGACAGGGCCTCTGGAAACACCATATATTTT
abundance: -
d_gene: TRBD1
j_gene: TRBJ1-3
len: 15
v_gene: TRBV29-1

CDR3aa: CASSLSGGENIQYF
CDR3nt: TGCGCCAGCAGCTTGTCAGGGGGCGAAAACATTCAGTACTTC
abundance: once
d_gene: TRBD1
j_gene: TRBJ2-4
len: 14
v_gene: TRBV5-1

CDR3aa: CASSPIQGRYTEAFF
CDR3nt: TGTGCCAGCAGCCCTATACAGGGACGGTACACTGAAGCTTTCTTT
abundance: -
d_gene: -
j_gene: TRBJ1-1
len: 15
v_gene: TRBV5-5

CDR3aa: CASSLMGSEAFF
CDR3nt: TGTGCCAGCAGTTTAATGGGCTCTGAAGCTTTCTTT
abundance: -
d_gene: -
j_gene: TRBJ1-1
len: 12
v_gene: TRBV28

CDR3aa: CASSSHATGRNSGANVLTF
CDR3nt: TGTGCCAGCAGTTCACACGCGACAGGGAGGAATTCTGGGGCCAACGTCCTGACTTTC
abundance: -
d_gene: -
j_gene: TRBJ2-6
len: 19
v_gene: TRBV27

CDR3aa: CASSPWGGVDSPLHF
CDR3nt: TGTGCCAGCTCACCGTGGGGGGGTGTGGATTCACCCCTCCACTTT
abundance: -
d_gene: -
j_gene: TRBJ1-6
len: 15
v_gene: TRBV18

CDR3aa: CASATSGDTGELFF
CDR3nt: TGTGCCAGCGCTACTAGCGGGGACACCGGGGAGCTGTTTTTT
abundance: -
d_gene: TRBD2
j_gene: TRBJ2-2
len: 14
v_gene: TRBV2